This T cell receptor (beta chain) was obtained from a study of T cell changes during pregnancy in multiple sclerosis. Clones were sequenced by immunoSEQ multiplex PCR, and TCRdb holds only the in-frame ones, with some missing. The sample has about 100,000 clones, around 92% seen once; the top ten hold approximately 2%. The count of this clone is one. V shed 1 base and J 0 bases; nucleotides not matched to a gene: 6. The CDR3 totals 18 residues. CDR1 and CDR2 from the germline V gene are SGHTA and FQGNSA. The V gene is TRBV7-2, the J gene TRBJ1-6, with TRBD1 matching over 7 bases. The specimen comprised peripheral blood, sampled after pregnancy. This receptor was identified in a female donor with multiple sclerosis, enrolled in a pregnancy study. CDR3 sequence reads: CASSLEPGQSSYNSPLHF. For the CDR3, the DNA is TGTGCCAGCAGCTTAGAGCCGGGACAGAGCTCCTATAATTCACCCCTCCACTTT.